This paragraph reports one T cell receptor (beta chain). The antigen remains unidentified. Although they were nominally healthy when sampled, donors likely had unrecorded immune exposures. PCR primers comprised 60 Vbeta and 13 Jbeta primers. Sequencing used immunoSEQ multiplex PCR; TCRdb keeps in-frame clones, though not all of them. The sample lists 95,000 to 130,000 clones; 75% to 85% were seen once. This specimen belongs to a study of cytomegalovirus exposure and HLA in healthy donors. Whole-study findings and limits: TCR beta chain V- and J-gene trimming was linked, in a later analysis, to a missense variant in DCLRE1C. Specificity for CMV antigens was confirmed in vitro for a few of the CMV-associated chains. Fewer than 200 TCR beta chains were listed as cytomegalovirus-associated.

The germline gives CDR1 LGHNA, CDR2 YNFKEQ. This CDR3 comprises 16 residues. Unmatched junction bases numbered 10, after V lost 3 bases and J lost 7 bases. This TCR was recovered from a man aged 30-40 years in good health and CMV-seropositive. The genes are TRBV4-2 and TRBJ1-4; TRBD1 matches 8 bases. Sequencing was performed on PBMCs. The CDR3 DNA reads TGTGCCAGCAGCCAGCGACAGGGGCCGGGGGGTGAAAAACTGTTTTTT. The encoded protein is CASSQRQGPGGEKLFF.